A selection of T cell receptor beta chains follows, all from one sample in a study of siplizumab effects on memory and regulatory T cells. TCRdb's copy holds only in-frame clones and misses some; the assay was immunoSEQ multiplex PCR. The table shows tens of thousands of clones, with nearly 95% occurring only once. Sequenced material: CD8+ T cells sorted from blood. Receptors were obtained from a human donor in good health. Both conserved end residues are part of each CDR3. The D gene is left open where the match is weak. Not all rows give a size; the values are once, few, many and, for expanded clones, a class.

CASSFTFDEQFF	TGTGCCAGCAGTTTTACTTTCGATGAGCAGTTCTTC	TRBJ2-1	TRBV6-5	-	-
CASTYGWGNTEAFF	TGTGCCAGTACTTACGGGTGGGGGAACACTGAAGCTTTCTTT	TRBJ1-1	TRBV19	-	-
CASSAGGSGYEQYF	TGCGCCAGCAGCGCTGGGGGTAGCGGGTACGAGCAGTACTTC	TRBJ2-7	TRBV5-1	-	TRBD2
CASSSTGTSGGNEQFF	TGTGCCAGCAGTTCAACCGGGACTAGCGGGGGTAATGAGCAGTTCTTC	TRBJ2-1	TRBV27	-	TRBD2
CASSLAWDGELFF	TGTGCCAGCAGCTTGGCTTGGGACGGGGAGCTGTTTTTT	TRBJ2-2	TRBV5-8	-	-
CASSEVTPNYGYTF	TGTGCCAGCAGTGAAGTTACACCCAACTATGGCTACACCTTC	TRBJ1-2	TRBV6-5	-	-
CASSQGGSGGYEQYF	TGTGCCAGCAGCCAAGGGGGCTCGGGAGGCTACGAGCAGTACTTC	TRBJ2-7	TRBV14	-	TRBD2
CASSVHSGGQLYNEQFF	TGTGCCAGCAGCGTACATTCGGGAGGGCAGCTGTACAATGAGCAGTTCTTC	TRBJ2-1	TRBV11-2	-	TRBD2
CASRPRDTETTQYF	TGTGCCAGCAGACCCCGGGACACCGAAACGACCCAGTACTTC	TRBJ2-5	TRBV11-2	-	-
CASSHVEGLSYEQYF	TGTGCCAGCAGCCACGTGGAAGGCCTCTCCTACGAGCAGTACTTC	TRBJ2-7	TRBV14	once	-